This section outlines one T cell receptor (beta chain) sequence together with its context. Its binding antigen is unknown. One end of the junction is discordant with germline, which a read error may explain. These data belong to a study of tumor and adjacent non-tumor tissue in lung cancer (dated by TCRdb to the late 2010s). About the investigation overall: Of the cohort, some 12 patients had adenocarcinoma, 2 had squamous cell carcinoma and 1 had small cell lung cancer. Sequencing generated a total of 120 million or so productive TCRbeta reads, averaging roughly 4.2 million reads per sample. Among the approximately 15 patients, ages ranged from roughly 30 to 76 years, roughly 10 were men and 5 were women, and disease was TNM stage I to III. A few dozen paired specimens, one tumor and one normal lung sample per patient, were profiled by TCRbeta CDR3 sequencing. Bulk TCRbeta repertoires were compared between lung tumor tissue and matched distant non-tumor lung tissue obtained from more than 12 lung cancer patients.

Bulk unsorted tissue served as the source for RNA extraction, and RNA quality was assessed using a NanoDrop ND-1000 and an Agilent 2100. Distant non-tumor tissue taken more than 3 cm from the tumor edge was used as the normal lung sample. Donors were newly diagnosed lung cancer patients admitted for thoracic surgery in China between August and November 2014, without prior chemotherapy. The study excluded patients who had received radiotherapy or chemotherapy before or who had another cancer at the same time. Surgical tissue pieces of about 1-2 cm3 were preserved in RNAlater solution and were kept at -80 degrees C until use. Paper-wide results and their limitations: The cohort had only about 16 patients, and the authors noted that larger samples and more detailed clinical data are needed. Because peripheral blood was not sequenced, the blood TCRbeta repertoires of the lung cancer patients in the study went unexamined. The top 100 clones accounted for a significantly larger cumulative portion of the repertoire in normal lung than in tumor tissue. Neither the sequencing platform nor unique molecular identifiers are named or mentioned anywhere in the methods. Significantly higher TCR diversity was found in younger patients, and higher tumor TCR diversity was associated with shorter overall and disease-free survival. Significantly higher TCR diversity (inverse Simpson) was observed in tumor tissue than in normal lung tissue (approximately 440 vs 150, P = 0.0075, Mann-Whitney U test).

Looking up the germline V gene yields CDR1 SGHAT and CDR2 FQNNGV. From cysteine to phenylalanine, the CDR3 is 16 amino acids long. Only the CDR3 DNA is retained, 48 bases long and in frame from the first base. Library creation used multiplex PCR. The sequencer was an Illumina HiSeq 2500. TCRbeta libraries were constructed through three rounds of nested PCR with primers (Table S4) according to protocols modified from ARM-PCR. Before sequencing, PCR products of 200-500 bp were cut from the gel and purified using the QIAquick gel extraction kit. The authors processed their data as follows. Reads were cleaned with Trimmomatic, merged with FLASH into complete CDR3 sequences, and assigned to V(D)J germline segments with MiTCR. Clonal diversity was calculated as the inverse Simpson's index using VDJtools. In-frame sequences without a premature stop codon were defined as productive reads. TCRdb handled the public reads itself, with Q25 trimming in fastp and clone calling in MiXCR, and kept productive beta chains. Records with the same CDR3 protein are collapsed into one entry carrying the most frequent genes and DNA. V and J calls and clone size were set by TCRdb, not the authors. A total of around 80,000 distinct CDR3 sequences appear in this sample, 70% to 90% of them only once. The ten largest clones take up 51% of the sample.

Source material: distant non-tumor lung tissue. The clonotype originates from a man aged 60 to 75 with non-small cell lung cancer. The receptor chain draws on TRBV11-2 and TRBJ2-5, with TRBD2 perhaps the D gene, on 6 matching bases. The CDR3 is CPRSSTMEGPKETQYF. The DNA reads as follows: TGTCCCAGAAGCTCCACAATGGAGGGGCCAAAGGAGACCCAATACTTC.